This TCR beta chain was documented in a study of cytomegalovirus exposure and HLA in healthy donors (dated by TCRdb to 2015 to 2018). For the wider study: In an earlier analysis of roughly 590 of the donors, less than 350 Gb of sequence data and 100 million or so unique TCR beta sequences from approximately 180 million T cells were reported. An early release that covered roughly 600 HLA-typed donors contained 250 to 350 gigabases of sequencing data and tens of millions of unique TCR sequences. Among the roughly 410 genotyped donors, 81% belonged to the genetic ancestry cluster associated with self-reported Caucasian donors. The aim of the study was to test whether cataloging public T cell receptors could identify signatures of past pathogen exposure. The study used immunosequencing to profile the T cell repertoires of hundreds of subjects and linked those repertoires to cytomegalovirus serostatus. Along with the approximately 700-subject first cohort, a separate validation cohort of about 110 different subjects was used. High-throughput TCR immunosequencing, statistical association of individual TCRs with disease status, and machine learning were combined to predict cytomegalovirus infection status. A later analysis re-analyzed previously published TCR beta repertoires from 600 to 850 donors and added high-resolution HLA genotyping to study TCR occurrence patterns. Rather than drawing on any new phenotypic data, the later analysis identified candidate immune exposures from TCR beta sequences and the way those sequences occurred across donors. An earlier analysis of roughly 600 of the donors used high-throughput TCR beta sequencing to judge whether each TCR beta V gene segment behaved as functional or pseudogenic. Donor age, sex, ethnicity and CMV serostatus were compiled together with the repertoire data. In a later genetic analysis, genome-wide SNP genotypes for 398 of the 666 donors were used, and that subset was treated as a discovery cohort. Every discovery cohort repertoire had been produced on one sequencing platform. HLA typing included class I and class II loci at four-digit resolution. Typing coverage varied by locus: roughly 620-640 donors for A, B, C, DRB1 and DQB1; more than 500 for DQA1; more than 600 for DPA1; 400 to 480 for DPB1. Four or five DR-DQ haplotypes were handled as single units for association and clustering because linkage in the cohort was strong. Across around 400 genotyped donors of the cohort, an average of 235,054 unique TCR beta nucleotide sequences per donor were sequenced, and approximately 17% of those sequences were non-productive.

As for this clone: The antigen it recognizes is unknown. Base-call qualities are not available, and no considerably larger clone is one nucleotide away.

The paper as a whole reports these results and caveats: A cluster of highly shared sequence variants was judged likely to be a technical artifact of the sequencing pipeline. Immune exposure information for the cohort was limited to CMV serostatus. In this cohort, only TCR beta chains were sequenced, and detectable features were limited by the absence of alpha or paired-chain data. In both the original and validation cohorts, the classifier was reported to diagnose cytomegalovirus status with high specificity and sensitivity. A further reported finding was that TCR beta sequences accurately predicted the HLA-A and HLA-B alleles for most subjects in the first cohort. A few of the identified cytomegalovirus-associated TCR beta chains were confirmed in vitro to be specific for cytomegalovirus antigens. A later analysis reported that several top co-occurrence clusters appeared linked to parvovirus B19, influenza, CMV and Epstein-Barr virus. The study gave a list of about 160 TCR beta chains associated with cytomegalovirus. V-gene and J-gene trimming of TCR beta chains was associated with a missense DCLRE1C variant in a later genetic analysis, and the association was replicated in an independent cohort. Correlated functional status among segregating V segments might reflect linkage disequilibrium, but an unknown experimental factor could not be ruled out. Most TCR sequences were seen in very few donors, while some public TCRs were found in many individuals. In a later analysis, HLA-associated TCR beta chains showed more clonal expansion and lower generation probabilities than non-associated chains that were equally common. According to a later genetic analysis, donors in an Asian-associated ancestry cluster had fewer N-insertions in productive TCRs than the approximately 650-donor mean. Around 16 rarely observed V segments, including chromosome 9 orphons, were excluded from the earlier analysis of about 500 of the donors because counts were too low. According to a later analysis, TCR association rates differed among HLA loci, with DRB1 alleles showing the most associated TCRs and HLA-C alleles showing the fewest. A later analysis found that most CMV-associated TCR beta chains appeared HLA-restricted, with HLA associations seemingly driven largely by CMV exposure. At a false discovery rate of 0.05, a later analysis linked 16,951 TCR beta sequences to specific HLA alleles. When HLA alleles, especially DR and DQ, strongly co-occurred, TCR associations were difficult to assign to individual alleles. Because HLA typing was unavailable for some donors at each locus, only the typed subset was used in association tests. Roughly uniform sequencing depth across donors was assumed in presence/absence analyses, although this assumption may not hold. An earlier analysis of approximately 500 of the donors showed that most TCR beta V segments appeared in productive rearrangements either about 87% or about 30% of the time, which broadly matched IMGT annotations. It was suggested by the authors that the approach could potentially be generalized to other disease states and immunological phenotypes.

The protocol used for the library was the immunoSEQ multiplex PCR assay. The multiplex PCR relied on a mix of 60 forward primers for TCR Vbeta segments and 13 reverse primers for TCR Jbeta segments. The CDR3 region of rearranged TCR beta genes was amplified from genomic DNA by a multiplex PCR assay. The amplified TCR beta libraries were sequenced on the Illumina HiSeq System as 87-base-pair reads. In the original analysis: A later analysis counted about 82 million unique TCR beta chains across the 650 to 700 repertoires, and roughly 10 million of these chains were shared by at least two donors. Raw reads were error-corrected and collapsed into unique sequences by a nearest-neighbor algorithm in which closely related sequences were merged to remove PCR and sequencing errors. Alignment of CDR3 sequences to IMGT reference sequences was used to assign V, D and J gene segments. For a sequence to be retained, a match of at least six nucleotides to both a V gene segment and a J gene segment was required. Rearrangements were called productive when the CDR3 lacked stop codons and stayed in frame with V and J; all others were non-productive. CDR3 was defined according to IMGT convention as the region running from the second conserved V-encoded cysteine to the conserved J-encoded phenylalanine. Sequences without an unambiguous match to a single V gene segment were excluded from the earlier analysis of approximately 600 of the donors. In an earlier analysis of about 590 of the donors, a V segment was called functional when productive rearrangements were above 56.7%, and segregating when the standard deviation between donors exceeded 5%. A statistical classification framework was built to diagnose cytomegalovirus status from the catalog of TCR beta chain sequences. In a later analysis, TCR nucleotide sequences were compared against IMGT/GENE-DB human TR gene sequences so that V and J genes could be assigned. The TCRdist pipeline was used in a later analysis to assign CDR3 sequences and most-parsimonious VDJ recombination scenarios. In a later analysis, every TCR beta chain was defined by the combination of its CDR3 amino acid sequence and its V-gene family, and reads without a unique V-gene family were dropped. In a later analysis, nearly 600 highly shared, low-generation-probability nucleotide sequences were removed to address suspected cross-contamination and a sequencing artifact. A later analysis calculated a clonal expansion index for each public chain from normalized within-repertoire ranks of inferred template counts. Generation probabilities in a later analysis came from a VDJ recombination model fitted to out-of-frame rearrangements, and those results were checked against IGoR. In a later analysis, TCR-TCR, TCR-HLA and TCR-CMV co-occurrence was scored with hypergeometric tests, and a repertoire-size bias correction was applied to TCR pairs. A later analysis estimated false discovery rates by permuting HLA or CMV assignments 20 times. In a later analysis, co-occurring TCRs were grouped with DBSCAN, and TCRdist sequence similarity was added when clustering was performed within HLA-allele-positive subsets. Repertoires with fewer than 30,000 or more than 120,000 public chains were left out of co-occurrence clustering, as were a handful of repertoires with anomalous nucleotide sharing. TCRdb took over this immuneACCESS table, retaining in-frame rearrangements with V and J assigned. Such tables are incomplete; in checked studies, under half of the missing clones stem from an unresolved V gene, and the remainder is unexplained. V, J and clone size are those of that table, while D and trimming were read from the DNA. Across this sample there are 150,000 to 200,000 clones, with 80% seen only once. The biggest ten clones account for 9.5% to 10% of the sample.

In total, approximately 610 healthy bone marrow donors made up the cohort. At the time of sampling, every cohort member was nominally healthy, though immune exposures that went unrecorded were likely present. The donor was CMV seropositive and belonged to the group of 250 to 350 seropositive cohort members. Every donor gave a peripheral blood sample, and the peripheral blood mononuclear cells from that sample were used for TCR beta sequencing. The Qiagen DNeasy Blood Extraction Kit was used to extract genomic DNA from the blood cell samples. Material: PBMCs. The receptor was isolated from a young man in good health and CMV-seropositive.

The DNA is TGCGCCAGCAGCTTGGATGGGGGCGCTGGATATGGCTACACCTTC. This translates into CASSLDGGAGYGYTF. The rearrangement combines TRBV5-1 with TRBJ1-2; perhaps TRBD1 is the D gene, with 6 bases matching. CDR1 SGHRS and CDR2 YFSETQ were looked up in the germline V gene. V is cut by 0 bases and J by 5 bases, and the space between the germline ends is 14 bases. From the cysteine through the phenylalanine, the CDR3 covers 15 amino acids. The kept DNA is CDR3 alone, 45 bases in frame from the first base.